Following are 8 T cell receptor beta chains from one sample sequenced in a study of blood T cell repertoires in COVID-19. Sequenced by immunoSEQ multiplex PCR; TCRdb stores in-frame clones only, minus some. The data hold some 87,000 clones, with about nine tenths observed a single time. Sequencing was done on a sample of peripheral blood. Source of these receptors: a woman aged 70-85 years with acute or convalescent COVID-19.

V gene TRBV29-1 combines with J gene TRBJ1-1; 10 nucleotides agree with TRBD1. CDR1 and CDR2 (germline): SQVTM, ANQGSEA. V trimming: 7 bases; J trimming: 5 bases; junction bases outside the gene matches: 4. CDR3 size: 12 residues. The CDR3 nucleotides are TGCAGCGCCGACAGGGGGCTTACTGAAGCTTTCTTT. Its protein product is CSADRGLTEAFF.

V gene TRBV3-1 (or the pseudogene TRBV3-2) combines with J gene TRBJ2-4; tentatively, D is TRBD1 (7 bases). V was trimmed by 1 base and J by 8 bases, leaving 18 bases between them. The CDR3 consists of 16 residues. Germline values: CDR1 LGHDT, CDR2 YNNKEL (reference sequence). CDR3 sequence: CASSQGAGGIWDIQYF. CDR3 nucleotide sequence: TGTGCCAGCAGCCAAGGTGCAGGGGGGATTTGGGACATTCAGTACTTC.

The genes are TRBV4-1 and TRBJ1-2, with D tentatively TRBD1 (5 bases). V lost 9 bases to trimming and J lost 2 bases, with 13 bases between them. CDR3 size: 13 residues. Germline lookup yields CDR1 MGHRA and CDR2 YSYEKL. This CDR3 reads CASQGQGNYGYTF. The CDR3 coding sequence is TGCGCCAGTCAAGGGCAGGGAAACTATGGCTACACCTTC.

CDR3 residues: CASSQRNGAEAFF. In DNA form, the CDR3 reads TGTGCCAGCAGCCAGCGGAACGGGGCTGAAGCTTTCTTT. The chain couples TRBV7-9 to TRBJ1-1; D remains unclear. Germline V gene sequence: CDR1 SEHNR, CDR2 FQNEAQ (reference sequence). Trimming cost V 5 bases and J 6 bases, with 13 bases left between them. This CDR3 spans 13 amino acids.

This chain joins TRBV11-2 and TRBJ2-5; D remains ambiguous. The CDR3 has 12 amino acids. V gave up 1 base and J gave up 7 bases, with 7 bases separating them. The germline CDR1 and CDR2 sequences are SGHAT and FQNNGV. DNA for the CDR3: TGTGCCAGCAGCTTAGGCGGCGGGACCCAGTACTTC. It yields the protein CASSLGGGTQYF.

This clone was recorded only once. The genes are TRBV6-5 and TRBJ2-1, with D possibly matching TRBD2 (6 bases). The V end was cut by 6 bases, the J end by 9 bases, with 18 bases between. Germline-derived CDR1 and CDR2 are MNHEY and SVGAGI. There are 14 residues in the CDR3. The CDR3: CASRMRGKGSEQFF. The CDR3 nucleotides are TGTGCCAGCAGGATGCGCGGGAAGGGAAGTGAGCAGTTCTTC.

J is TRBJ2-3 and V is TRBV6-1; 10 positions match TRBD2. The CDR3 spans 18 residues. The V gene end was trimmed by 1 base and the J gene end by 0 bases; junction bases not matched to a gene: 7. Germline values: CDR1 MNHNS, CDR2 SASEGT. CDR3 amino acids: CASSEGHTSGTSTDTQYF. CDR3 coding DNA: TGTGCCAGCAGTGAAGGCCACACTAGCGGGACTAGCACAGATACGCAGTATTTT.

The CDR3, as DNA: TGCGCCAGCAGCCTCTATACCGAGCAGTACTTC. Its translation: CASSLYTEQYF. This chain joins TRBV5-1 and TRBJ2-7; D call uncertain. The length of the CDR3 is 11 residues. CDR1 and CDR2 from the germline V gene are SGHRS and YFSETQ. Trimming pared 4 bases from V and 6 bases from J, leaving 8 bases between.